This entry lists 7 T cell receptor beta chains sequenced from one sample in a study of molecular identifiers for immune sequencing clone quantification. Each CDR3 protein gets one entry after TCRdb re-called the PCR reads with MiXCR. The sample gives more than 450,000 distinct CDR3 sequences, about 26% of which show up once; 0.76% is in the top ten. The sequenced sample was naive CD8+ T cells from blood, with Jurkat cell RNA spiked in. Subset defined: FACS-sorted CD8+CD4-CCR7+CD45RA+ naive T cells. The receptors derive from a human donor in good health. Some libraries in this study had Jurkat cell RNA spiked in.

The sample holds many counts of this clonotype. V and J are TRBV7-2 and TRBJ2-3; D is uncertain. Germline lookup yields CDR1 SGHTA and CDR2 FQGNSA. V was shortened by 1 base and J by 2 bases, with 10 bases between the two germline ends. The CDR3 runs to 15 residues. This CDR3 is CASSLVVQYTDTQYF. As DNA, the CDR3 is TGTGCCAGCAGCTTAGTCGTACAGTACACAGATACGCAGTATTTT.

The genes are TRBV12-3 or TRBV12-4 and TRBJ2-7; possibly TRBD2 for D (5 bases). Trimming removed 1 base from V and 0 bases from J, with 7 bases in between. There are 14 residues in the CDR3. Here the CDR3 DNA reads TGTGCCAGCAGTTTAGGCGGGCACTCCTACGAGCAGTACTTC. Protein: CASSLGGHSYEQYF.

This chain links TRBV28 with TRBJ2-7, with a tentative D call TRBD2 (6 bases). CDR1 and CDR2 from the germline V gene are MDHEN and SYDVKM. Trimming took off 7 bases at V and 7 bases at J, with 17 bases between the two ends. The CDR3 is 13 residues long. The CDR3 nucleotides are TGTGCCAGCACCCCCGATGAGGCGGGAGAGCAGTACTTC. Encoded protein: CASTPDEAGEQYF.

A single count supports this clonotype. CDR3 sequence reads: CSVSGVCSYEQYF. DNA for the CDR3: TGCAGCGTGAGCGGGGTGTGCTCCTACGAGCAGTACTTC. V gene TRBV29-1 combines with J gene TRBJ2-7; 7 bases align to TRBD2. The CDR3 runs 13 residues. The J segment lost 0 bases and the V segment lost 6 bases, leaving 5 bases of the junction unmatched. CDR1 is SQVTM, CDR2 ANQGSEA, per germline.

The chain joins TRBV7-9 to TRBJ2-5; D is uncertain. This CDR3 region has 16 residues. CDR1 SEHNR and CDR2 FQNEAQ come from the germline V gene (reference sequence). V shed 2 bases and J shed 4 bases, with 17 bases lying between them. CDR3 in amino acids: CASSLLRTYATETQYF. CDR3 nucleotides: TGTGCCAGCAGCTTATTAAGGACGTACGCCACAGAGACCCAGTACTTC.

This clonotype has only one observation. A single base separates this from a much larger clone, so it may be a read error. Likely a read error: the CDR3 ends without its conserved phenylalanine or tryptophan. The limits of the CDR3 on the DNA are not certain, so only TCRdb's listed CDR3 is given. V gene TRBV12-3 or TRBV12-4 combines with J gene TRBJ2-7; TRBD1 reflects the table's D call only, with no check against the DNA. The CDR3 length is 13 residues, termini included. The CDR3 sequence is CASSQTPGQGAYL.

The gene calls are TRBV20-1 and TRBJ2-3, with D maybe TRBD2 (6 bases). Germline-derived CDR1 and CDR2 are DFQATT and SNEGSKA (reference sequence). The CDR3 length is 13 residues. V lost 5 bases and J lost 8, with 17 bases in between. The CDR3 sequence: CSAWDLGSGTQYF. The CDR3 coding sequence is TGCAGTGCTTGGGACTTGGGGTCGGGTACGCAGTATTTT.